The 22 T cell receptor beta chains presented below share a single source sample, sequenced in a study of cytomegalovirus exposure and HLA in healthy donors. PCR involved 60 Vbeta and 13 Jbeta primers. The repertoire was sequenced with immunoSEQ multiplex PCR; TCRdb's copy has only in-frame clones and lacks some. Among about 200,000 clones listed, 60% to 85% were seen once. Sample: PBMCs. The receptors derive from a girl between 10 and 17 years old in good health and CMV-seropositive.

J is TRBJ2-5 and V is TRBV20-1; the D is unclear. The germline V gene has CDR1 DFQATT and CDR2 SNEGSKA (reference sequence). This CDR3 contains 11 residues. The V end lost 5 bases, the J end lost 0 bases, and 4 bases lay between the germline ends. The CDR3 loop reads CSAPYQETQYF. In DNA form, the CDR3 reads TGCAGTGCTCCCTACCAAGAGACCCAGTACTTC.

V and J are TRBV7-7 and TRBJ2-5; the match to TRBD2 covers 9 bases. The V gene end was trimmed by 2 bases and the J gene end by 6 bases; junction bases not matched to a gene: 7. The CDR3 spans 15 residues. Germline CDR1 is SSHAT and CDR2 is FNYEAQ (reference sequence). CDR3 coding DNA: TGTGCCAGCAGCTTACTTGCGGGGGGGCCTCAGACCCAGTACTTC. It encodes CASSLLAGGPQTQYF. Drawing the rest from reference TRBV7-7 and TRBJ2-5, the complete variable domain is GAGVSQSPRYKVTKRGQDVTLRCDPISSHATLYWYQQALGQGPEFLTYFNYEAQPDKSGLPSDRFSAERPEGSISTLTIQRTEQRDSAMYRCASSLLAGGPQTQYFGPGTRLLVL.

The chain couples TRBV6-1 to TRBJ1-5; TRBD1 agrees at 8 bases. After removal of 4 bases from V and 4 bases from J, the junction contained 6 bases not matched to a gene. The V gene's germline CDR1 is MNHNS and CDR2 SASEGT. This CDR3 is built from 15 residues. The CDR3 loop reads CASSGGQGGNQPQHF. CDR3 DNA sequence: TGTGCCAGCAGTGGAGGACAGGGAGGGAATCAGCCCCAGCATTTT.

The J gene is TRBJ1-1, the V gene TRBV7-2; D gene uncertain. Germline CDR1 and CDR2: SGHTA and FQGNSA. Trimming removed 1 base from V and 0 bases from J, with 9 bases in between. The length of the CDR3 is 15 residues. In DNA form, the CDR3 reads TGTGCCAGCAGCTTAGTGGCAGTCATGAACACTGAAGCTTTCTTT. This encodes CASSLVAVMNTEAFF.

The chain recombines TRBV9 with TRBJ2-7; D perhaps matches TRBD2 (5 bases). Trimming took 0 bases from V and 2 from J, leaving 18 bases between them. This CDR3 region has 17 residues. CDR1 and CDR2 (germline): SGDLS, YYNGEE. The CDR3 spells CASSVAIAGVEPYEQYF. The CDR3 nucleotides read TGTGCCAGCAGCGTAGCTATAGCCGGGGTAGAGCCCTACGAGCAGTACTTC.

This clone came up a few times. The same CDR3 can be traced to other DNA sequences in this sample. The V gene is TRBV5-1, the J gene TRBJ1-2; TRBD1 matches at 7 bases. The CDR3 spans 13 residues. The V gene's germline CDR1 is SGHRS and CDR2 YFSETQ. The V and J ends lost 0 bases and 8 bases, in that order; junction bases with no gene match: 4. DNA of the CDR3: TGCGCCAGCAGCTTGGGTCAGGGGGACGGCTACACCTTC. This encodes CASSLGQGDGYTF.

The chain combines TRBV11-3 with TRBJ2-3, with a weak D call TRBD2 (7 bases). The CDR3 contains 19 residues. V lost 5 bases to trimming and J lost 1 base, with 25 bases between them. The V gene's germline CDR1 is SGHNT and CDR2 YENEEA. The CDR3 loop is CASSPELWGGGPRTDTQYF. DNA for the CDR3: TGTGCCAGCAGCCCCGAATTGTGGGGCGGGGGCCCCCGCACAGATACGCAGTATTTT.

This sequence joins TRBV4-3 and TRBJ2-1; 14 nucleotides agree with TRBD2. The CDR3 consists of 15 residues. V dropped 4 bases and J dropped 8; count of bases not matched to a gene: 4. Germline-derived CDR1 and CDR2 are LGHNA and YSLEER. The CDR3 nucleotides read TGCGCCAGCAGCCCGACTAGCGGGGGGGCCGATGAGCAGTTCTTC. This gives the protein CASSPTSGGADEQFF.

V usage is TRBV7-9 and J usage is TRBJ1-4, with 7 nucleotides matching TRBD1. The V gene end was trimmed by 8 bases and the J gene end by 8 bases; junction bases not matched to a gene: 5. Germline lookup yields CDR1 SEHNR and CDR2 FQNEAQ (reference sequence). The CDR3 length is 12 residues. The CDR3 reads CASGQVQEKLFF. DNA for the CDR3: TGTGCCAGCGGACAGGTTCAAGAAAAACTGTTTTTT.

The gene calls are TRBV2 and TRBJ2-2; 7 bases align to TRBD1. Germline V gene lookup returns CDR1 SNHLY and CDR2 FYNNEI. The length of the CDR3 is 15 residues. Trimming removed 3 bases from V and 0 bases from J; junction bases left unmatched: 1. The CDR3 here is CASSEGQPNTGELFF. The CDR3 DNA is TGTGCCAGCAGTGAGGGACAGCCGAACACCGGGGAGCTGTTTTTT.

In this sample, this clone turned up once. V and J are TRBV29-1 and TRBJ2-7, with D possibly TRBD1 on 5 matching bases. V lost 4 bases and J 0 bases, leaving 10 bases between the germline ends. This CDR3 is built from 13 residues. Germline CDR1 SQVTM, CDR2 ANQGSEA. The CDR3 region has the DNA TGCAGCGTTGTAGGGGCAAGCTCCTACGAGCAGTACTTC. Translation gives CSVVGASSYEQYF.

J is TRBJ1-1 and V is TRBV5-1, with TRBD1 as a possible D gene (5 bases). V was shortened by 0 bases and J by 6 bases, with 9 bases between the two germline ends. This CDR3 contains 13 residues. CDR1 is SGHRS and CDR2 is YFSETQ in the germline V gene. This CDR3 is CASSLGWGAEAFF. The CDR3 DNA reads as TGCGCCAGCAGCTTGGGCTGGGGGGCTGAAGCTTTCTTT.

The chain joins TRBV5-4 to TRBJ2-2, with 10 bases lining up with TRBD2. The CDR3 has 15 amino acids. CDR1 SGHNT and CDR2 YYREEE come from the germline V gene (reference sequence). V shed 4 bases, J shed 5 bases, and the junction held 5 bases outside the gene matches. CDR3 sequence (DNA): TGTGCCAGCAGCCTGGTACTAGCGGGGACCGGGGAGCTGTTTTTT. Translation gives CASSLVLAGTGELFF.

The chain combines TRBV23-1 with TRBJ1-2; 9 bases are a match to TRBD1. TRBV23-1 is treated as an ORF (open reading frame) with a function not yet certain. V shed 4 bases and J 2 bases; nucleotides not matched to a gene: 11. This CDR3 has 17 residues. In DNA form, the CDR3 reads TGCGCCAGCAGTCTGGGGACAGGGAAGTTGTGGAACTATGGCTACACCTTC. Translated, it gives CASSLGTGKLWNYGYTF.

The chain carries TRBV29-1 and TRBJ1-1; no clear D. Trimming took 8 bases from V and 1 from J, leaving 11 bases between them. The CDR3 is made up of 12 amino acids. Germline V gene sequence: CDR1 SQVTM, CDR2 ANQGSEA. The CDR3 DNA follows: TGCAGCCTCTCAGATGGGAACACTGAAGCTTTCTTT. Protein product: CSLSDGNTEAFF.

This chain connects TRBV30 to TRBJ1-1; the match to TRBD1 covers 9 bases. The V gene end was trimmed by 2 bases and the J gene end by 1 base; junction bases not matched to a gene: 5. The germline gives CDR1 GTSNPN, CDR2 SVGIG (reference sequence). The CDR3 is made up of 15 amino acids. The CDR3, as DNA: TGTGCCTGGAGTCTGACAGGGGGGAGGAACACTGAAGCTTTCTTT. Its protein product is CAWSLTGGRNTEAFF.

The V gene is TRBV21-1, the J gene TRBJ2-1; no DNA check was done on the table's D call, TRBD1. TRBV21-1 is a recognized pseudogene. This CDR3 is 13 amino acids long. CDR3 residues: CASSPQFHNEQFF. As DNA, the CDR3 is TGTGCCAGCAGCCCCCAGTTCCACAATGAGCAGTTCTTC.

CDR3 sequence: CASSLQGNTIYF. CDR3 nucleotide sequence: TGCGCCAGCAGCCTACAGGGAAACACCATATATTTT. The chain employs TRBV5-1 and TRBJ1-3; D remains unclear. The CDR3 contains 12 residues. Germline V gives CDR1 SGHRS, CDR2 YFSETQ. The V gene lost 4 bases and the J gene lost 4 bases, with 6 bases spanning the gap. Looking up the rest from reference TRBV5-1 and TRBJ1-3 gives the full variable domain: KAGVTQTPRYLIKTRGQQVTLSCSPISGHRSVSWYQQTPGQGLQFLFEYFSETQRNKGNFPGRFSGRQFSNSRSEMNVSTLELGDSALYLCASSLQGNTIYFGEGSWLTVV.

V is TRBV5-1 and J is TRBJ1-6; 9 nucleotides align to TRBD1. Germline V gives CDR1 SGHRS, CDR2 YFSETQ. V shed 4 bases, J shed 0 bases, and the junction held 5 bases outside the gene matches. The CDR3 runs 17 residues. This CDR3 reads CASSTTGGSSYNSPLHF. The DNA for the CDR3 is TGCGCCAGCAGCACGACAGGGGGGAGCTCCTATAATTCACCCCTCCACTTT.

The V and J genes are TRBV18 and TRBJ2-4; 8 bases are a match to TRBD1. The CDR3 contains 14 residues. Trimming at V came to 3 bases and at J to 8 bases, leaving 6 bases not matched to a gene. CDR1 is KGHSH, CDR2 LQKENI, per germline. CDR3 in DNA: TGTGCCAGCTCACCTATCAGGGGGCAAGACATTCAGTACTTC. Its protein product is CASSPIRGQDIQYF.

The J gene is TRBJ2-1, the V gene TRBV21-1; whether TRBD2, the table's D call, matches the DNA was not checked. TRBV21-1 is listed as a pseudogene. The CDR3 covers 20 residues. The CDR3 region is CASSNGVRTSGGPSYNEQFF. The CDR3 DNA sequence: TGTGCCAGCAGCAATGGGGTCAGGACTAGCGGGGGCCCCTCCTACAATGAGCAGTTCTTC.

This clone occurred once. The CDR3, as DNA: TGTGCCAGTAGTCCAGGGGGTTCTACCTATGGCTACACCTTC. Protein sequence: CASSPGGSTYGYTF. This sequence joins TRBV19 and TRBJ1-2; 7 bases agree with TRBD1. Losses at the gene ends were 5 bases for V and 4 bases for J; bases not matched to a gene: 7. This CDR3 is 14 amino acids long. Per germline, CDR1 LNHDA and CDR2 SQIVND (reference sequence).